The clone carrying this T cell receptor (beta chain) has more than one count but fewer than ten. Its antigen is unidentified. PCR employed 60 Vbeta and 13 Jbeta primers. TCRdb's copy holds only in-frame clones and misses some; the assay was immunoSEQ multiplex PCR. The data show roughly 100,000 clones, roughly 82% seen once. These data belong to a study of cytomegalovirus exposure and HLA in healthy donors. Study-wide points: Later on, analysis showed that most CMV-associated TCR beta chains appeared to be HLA-restricted. CMV serostatus alone was available as immune exposure information. Under in vitro conditions, three CMV-associated chains were confirmed as specific for CMV antigens. A prior analysis recorded that most TCR beta V segments were productive about 90% or about 30% of the time.

The CDR3 totals 15 residues. With 0 bases removed from V and 0 bases from J, the gap between germline ends came to 9 bases. Per germline, CDR1 SGHRS and CDR2 YFSETQ. This sequence originates from a woman between 50 and 59 years old in good health and CMV-seropositive. The rearrangement uses TRBV5-1 and TRBJ1-1; a weak D match, TRBD1 (5 bases). The sequencing input was PBMCs. CDR3 in amino acids: CASSLGGGVNTEAFF. The CDR3 DNA reads as TGCGCCAGCAGCTTGGGTGGGGGGGTGAACACTGAAGCTTTCTTT.